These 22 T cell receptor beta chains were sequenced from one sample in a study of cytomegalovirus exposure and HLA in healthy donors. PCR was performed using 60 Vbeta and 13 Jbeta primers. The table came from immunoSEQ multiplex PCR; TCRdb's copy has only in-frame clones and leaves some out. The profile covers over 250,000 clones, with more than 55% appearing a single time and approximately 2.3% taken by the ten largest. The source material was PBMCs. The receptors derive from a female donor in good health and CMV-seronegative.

The CDR3 region has the DNA TGTGCCAGCAGCTTGTATAACCTAGTAGATACGCAGTATTTT. Protein product: CASSLYNLVDTQYF. This sequence joins TRBV5-6 and TRBJ2-3, with unresolved D. CDR3 length: 14 amino acids. The V gene lost 1 base and the J gene lost 5 bases, with 11 bases spanning the gap. Germline CDR1 is SGHDT and CDR2 is YYEEEE.

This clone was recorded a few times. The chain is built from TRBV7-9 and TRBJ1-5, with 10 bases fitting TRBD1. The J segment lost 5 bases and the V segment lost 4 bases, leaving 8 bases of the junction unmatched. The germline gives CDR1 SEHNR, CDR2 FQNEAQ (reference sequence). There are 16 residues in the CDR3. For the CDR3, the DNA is TGTGCCAGCAGCTCGTCCGGGACAGGGGAGGATCAGCCCCAGCATTTT. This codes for CASSSSGTGEDQPQHF.

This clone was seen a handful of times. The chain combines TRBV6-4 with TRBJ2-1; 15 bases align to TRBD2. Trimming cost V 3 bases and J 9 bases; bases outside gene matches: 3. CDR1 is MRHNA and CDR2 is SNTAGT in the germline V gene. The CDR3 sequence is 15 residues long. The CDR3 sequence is CASSEGLAGGGEQFF. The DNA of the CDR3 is TGTGCCAGCAGTGAGGGACTAGCGGGAGGAGGTGAGCAGTTCTTC.

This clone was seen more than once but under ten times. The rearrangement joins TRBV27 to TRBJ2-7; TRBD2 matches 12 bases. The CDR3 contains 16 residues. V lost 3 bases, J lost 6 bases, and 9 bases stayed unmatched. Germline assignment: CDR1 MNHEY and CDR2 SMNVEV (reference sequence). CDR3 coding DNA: TGTGCCAGCAGTTTGACTAGCGGGAGCTTGCCACGCGAGCAGTACTTC. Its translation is CASSLTSGSLPREQYF.

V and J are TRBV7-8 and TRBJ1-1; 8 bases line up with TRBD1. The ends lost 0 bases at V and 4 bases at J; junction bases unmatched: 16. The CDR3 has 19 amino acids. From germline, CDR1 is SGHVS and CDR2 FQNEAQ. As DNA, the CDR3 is TGTGCCAGCAGCTTAGCTAAGGGACAGGTGGTATCGAAGGGCACTGAAGCTTTCTTT. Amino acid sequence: CASSLAKGQVVSKGTEAFF.

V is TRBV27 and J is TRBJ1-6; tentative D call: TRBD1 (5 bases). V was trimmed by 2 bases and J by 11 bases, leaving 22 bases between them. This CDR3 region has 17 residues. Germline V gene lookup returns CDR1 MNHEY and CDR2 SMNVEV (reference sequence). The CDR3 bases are TGTGCCAGCAGTTTAAACGTCAGGGACGGTCGGAGGGCACCCCTCCACTTT. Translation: CASSLNVRDGRRAPLHF.

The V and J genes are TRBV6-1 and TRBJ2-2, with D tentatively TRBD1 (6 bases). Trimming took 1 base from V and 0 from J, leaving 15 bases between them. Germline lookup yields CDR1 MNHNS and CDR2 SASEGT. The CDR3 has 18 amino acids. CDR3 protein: CASSEVPGHYPNTGELFF. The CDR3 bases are TGTGCCAGCAGTGAAGTTCCGGGACACTATCCGAACACCGGGGAGCTGTTTTTT.

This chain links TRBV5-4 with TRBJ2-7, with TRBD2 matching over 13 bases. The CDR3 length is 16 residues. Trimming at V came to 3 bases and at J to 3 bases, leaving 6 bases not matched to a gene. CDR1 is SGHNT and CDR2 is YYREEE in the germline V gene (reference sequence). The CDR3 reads CASSSGLAGAYYEQYF. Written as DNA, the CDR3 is TGTGCCAGCAGCTCAGGACTAGCGGGAGCCTACTACGAGCAGTACTTC.

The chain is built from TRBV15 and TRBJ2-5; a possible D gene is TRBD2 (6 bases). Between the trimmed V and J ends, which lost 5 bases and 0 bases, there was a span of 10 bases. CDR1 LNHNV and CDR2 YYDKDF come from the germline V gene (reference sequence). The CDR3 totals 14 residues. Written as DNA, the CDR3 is TGTGCCACCAGCTCGCGGGACTACCAAGAGACCCAGTACTTC. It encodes CATSSRDYQETQYF.

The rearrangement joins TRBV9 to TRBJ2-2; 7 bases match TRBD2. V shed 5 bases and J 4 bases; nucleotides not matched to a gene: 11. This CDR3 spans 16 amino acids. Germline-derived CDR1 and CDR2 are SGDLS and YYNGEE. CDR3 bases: TGTGCCAGCAGTGTTCATAGGGACTACGGCACCGGGGAGCTGTTTTTT. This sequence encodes CASSVHRDYGTGELFF.

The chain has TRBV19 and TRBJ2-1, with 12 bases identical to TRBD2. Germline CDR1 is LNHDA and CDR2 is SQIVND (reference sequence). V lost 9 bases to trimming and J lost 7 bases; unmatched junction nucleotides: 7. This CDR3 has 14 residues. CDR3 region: CASVGLAGRNEQFF. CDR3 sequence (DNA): TGTGCCAGCGTAGGACTAGCGGGAAGGAATGAGCAGTTCTTC.

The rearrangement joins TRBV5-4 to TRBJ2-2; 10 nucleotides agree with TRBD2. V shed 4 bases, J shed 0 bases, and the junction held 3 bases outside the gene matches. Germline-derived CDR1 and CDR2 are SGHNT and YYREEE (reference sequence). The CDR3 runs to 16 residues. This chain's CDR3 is CASSIGTSANTGELFF. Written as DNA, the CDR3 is TGTGCCAGCAGCATAGGGACTAGCGCGAACACCGGGGAGCTGTTTTTT.

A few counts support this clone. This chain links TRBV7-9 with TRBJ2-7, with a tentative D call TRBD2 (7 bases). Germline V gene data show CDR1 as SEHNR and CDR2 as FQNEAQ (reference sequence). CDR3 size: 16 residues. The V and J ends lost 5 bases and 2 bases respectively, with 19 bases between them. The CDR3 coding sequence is TGTGCCAGCAGCCAGGGGCGGCGGGAGATCACCTACGAGCAGTACTTC. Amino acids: CASSQGRREITYEQYF.

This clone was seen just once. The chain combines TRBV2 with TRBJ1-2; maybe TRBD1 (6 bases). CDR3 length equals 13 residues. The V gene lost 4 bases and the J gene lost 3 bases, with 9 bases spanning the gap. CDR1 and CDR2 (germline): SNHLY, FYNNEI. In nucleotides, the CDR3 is TGTGCCAGCAGTGGACAGGAGGACTATGGCTACACCTTC. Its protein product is CASSGQEDYGYTF.

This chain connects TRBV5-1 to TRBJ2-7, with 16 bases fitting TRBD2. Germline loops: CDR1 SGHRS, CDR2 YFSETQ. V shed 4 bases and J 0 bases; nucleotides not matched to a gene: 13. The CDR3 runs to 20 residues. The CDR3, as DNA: TGCGCCAGCAGCGAGACCGCAGGGACTAGCGGGAGGGCGAGCTCCTACGAGCAGTACTTC. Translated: CASSETAGTSGRASSYEQYF.

CDR3 residues: CSVGYRGNTIYF. CDR3 coding DNA: TGCAGCGTGGGATACAGGGGAAACACCATATATTTT. The chain couples TRBV29-1 to TRBJ1-3; the D gene is possibly TRBD1 (5 bases). The V gene lost 6 bases and the J gene lost 4 bases, with 10 bases spanning the gap. Germline lookup yields CDR1 SQVTM and CDR2 ANQGSEA. The CDR3 loop spans 12 amino acids.

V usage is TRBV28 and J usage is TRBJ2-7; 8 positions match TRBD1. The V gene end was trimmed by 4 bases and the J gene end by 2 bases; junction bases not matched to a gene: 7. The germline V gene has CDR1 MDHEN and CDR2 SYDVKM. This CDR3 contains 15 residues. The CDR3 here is CASSSYLTGAYEQYF. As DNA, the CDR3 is TGTGCCAGCAGTTCCTATCTGACAGGGGCCTACGAGCAGTACTTC.

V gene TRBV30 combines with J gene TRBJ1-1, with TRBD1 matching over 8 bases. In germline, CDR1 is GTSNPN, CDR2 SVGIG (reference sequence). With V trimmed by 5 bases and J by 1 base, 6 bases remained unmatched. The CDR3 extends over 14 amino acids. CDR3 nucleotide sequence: TGTGCCTGGGCGCCCGGGACAGGGAACACTGAAGCTTTCTTT. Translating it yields CAWAPGTGNTEAFF.

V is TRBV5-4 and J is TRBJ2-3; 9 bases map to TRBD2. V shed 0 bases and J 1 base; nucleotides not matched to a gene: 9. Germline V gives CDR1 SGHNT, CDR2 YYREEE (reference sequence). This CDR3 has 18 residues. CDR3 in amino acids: CASSLAFRLAEGTDTQYF. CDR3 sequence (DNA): TGTGCCAGCAGCTTGGCCTTTAGACTAGCGGAGGGCACAGATACGCAGTATTTT.

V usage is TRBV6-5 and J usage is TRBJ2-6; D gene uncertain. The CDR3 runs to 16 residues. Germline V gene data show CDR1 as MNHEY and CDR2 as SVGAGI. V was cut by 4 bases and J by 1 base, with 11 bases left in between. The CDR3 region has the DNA TGTGCCAGCAGTTTTGGATCAGGATCTGGGGCCAACGTCCTGACTTTC. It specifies CASSFGSGSGANVLTF.

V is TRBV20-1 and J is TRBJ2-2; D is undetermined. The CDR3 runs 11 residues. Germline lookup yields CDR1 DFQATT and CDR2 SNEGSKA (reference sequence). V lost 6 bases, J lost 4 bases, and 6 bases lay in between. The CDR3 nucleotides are TGCAGTGCCCCAGTCACCGGGGAGCTGTTTTTT. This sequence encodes CSAPVTGELFF.

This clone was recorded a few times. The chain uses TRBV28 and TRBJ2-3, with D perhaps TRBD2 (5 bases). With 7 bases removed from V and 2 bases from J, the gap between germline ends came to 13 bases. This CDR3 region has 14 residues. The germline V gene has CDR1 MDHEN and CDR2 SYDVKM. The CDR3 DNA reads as TGTGCCAGCAATTCCGGGGTCCCCACAGATACGCAGTATTTT. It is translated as CASNSGVPTDTQYF.